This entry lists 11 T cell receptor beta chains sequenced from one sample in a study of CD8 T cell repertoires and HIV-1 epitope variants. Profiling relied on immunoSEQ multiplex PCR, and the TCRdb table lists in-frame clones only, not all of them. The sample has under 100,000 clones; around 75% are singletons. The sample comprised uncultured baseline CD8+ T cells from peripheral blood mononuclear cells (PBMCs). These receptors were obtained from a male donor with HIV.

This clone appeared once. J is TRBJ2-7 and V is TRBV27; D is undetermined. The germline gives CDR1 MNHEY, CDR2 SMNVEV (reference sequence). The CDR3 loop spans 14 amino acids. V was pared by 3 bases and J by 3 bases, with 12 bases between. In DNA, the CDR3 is TGTGCCAGCAGTTTCGGGCCCCCGGTCTACGAGCAGTACTTC. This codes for CASSFGPPVYEQYF.

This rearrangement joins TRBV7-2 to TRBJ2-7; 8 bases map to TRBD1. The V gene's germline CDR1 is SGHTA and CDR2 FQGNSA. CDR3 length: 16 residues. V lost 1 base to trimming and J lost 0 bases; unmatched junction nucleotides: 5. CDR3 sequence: CASSLVGTGSSYEQYF. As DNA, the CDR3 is TGTGCCAGCAGCTTAGTAGGGACAGGTAGCTCCTACGAGCAGTACTTC.

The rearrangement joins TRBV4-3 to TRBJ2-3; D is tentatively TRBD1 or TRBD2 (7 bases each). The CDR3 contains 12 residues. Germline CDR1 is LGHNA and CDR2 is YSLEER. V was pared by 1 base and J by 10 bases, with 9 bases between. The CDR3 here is CASSQAGGAQYF. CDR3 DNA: TGCGCCAGCAGCCAAGCAGGGGGGGCGCAGTATTTT.

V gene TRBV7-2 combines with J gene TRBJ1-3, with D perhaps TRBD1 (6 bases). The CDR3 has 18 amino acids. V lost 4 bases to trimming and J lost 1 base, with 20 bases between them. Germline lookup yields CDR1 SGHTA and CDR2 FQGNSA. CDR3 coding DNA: TGTGCCAGCAGCTCTGGGGGCCTCAGAGGCCATTCTGGAAACACCATATATTTT. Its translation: CASSSGGLRGHSGNTIYF.

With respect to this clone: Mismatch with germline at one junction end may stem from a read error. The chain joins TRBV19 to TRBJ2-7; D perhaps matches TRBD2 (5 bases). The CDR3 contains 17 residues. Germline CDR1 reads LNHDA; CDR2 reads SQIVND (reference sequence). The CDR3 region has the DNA TGTGCCAGTAGAATAGTGGGCCATTCAACGGGGACCTACGAGCAGTACTTC. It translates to CASRIVGHSTGTYEQYF.

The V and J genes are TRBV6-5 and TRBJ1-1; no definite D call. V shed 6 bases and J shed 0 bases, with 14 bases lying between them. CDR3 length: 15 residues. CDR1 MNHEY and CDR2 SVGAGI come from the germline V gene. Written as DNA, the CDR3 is TGTGCCAGCAGCCGTATAGAGGTAATGAACACTGAAGCTTTCTTT. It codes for CASSRIEVMNTEAFF.

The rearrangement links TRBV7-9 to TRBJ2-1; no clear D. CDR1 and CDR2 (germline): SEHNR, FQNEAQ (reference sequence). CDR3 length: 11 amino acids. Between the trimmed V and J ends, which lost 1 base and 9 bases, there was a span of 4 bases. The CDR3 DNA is TGTGCCAGCAGCTTAGTGGGTGAGCAGTTCTTC. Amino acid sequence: CASSLVGEQFF.

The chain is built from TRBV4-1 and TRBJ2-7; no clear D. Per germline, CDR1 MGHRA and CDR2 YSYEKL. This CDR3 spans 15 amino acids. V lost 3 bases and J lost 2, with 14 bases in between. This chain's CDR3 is CASSQTLGNTYEQYF. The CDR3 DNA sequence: TGCGCCAGCAGCCAGACCTTAGGAAATACCTACGAGCAGTACTTC.

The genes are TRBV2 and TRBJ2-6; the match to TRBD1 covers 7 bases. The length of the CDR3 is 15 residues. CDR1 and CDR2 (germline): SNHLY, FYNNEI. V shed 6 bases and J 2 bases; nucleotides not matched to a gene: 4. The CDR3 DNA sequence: TGTGCCAGCAGAGAACAGGGGACTGGGGCCAACGTCCTGACTTTC. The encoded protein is CASREQGTGANVLTF.

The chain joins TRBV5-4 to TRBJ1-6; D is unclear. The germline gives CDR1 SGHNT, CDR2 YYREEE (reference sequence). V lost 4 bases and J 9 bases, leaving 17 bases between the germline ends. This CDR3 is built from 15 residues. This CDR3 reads CASSLDYTPGSPLHF. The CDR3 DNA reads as TGTGCCAGCAGCCTGGACTATACCCCGGGTTCACCCCTCCACTTT.

The CDR3 spells CASSPGTGTEAFF. In DNA form, the CDR3 reads TGTGCCAGCTCACCAGGGACGGGCACTGAAGCTTTCTTT. The V and J genes are TRBV18 and TRBJ1-1, with TRBD1 as a possible D gene (5 bases). Germline assignment: CDR1 KGHSH and CDR2 LQKENI. Trimming shortened V by 2 bases and J by 4 bases, and 8 bases separated the two germline ends. CDR3 size: 13 residues.